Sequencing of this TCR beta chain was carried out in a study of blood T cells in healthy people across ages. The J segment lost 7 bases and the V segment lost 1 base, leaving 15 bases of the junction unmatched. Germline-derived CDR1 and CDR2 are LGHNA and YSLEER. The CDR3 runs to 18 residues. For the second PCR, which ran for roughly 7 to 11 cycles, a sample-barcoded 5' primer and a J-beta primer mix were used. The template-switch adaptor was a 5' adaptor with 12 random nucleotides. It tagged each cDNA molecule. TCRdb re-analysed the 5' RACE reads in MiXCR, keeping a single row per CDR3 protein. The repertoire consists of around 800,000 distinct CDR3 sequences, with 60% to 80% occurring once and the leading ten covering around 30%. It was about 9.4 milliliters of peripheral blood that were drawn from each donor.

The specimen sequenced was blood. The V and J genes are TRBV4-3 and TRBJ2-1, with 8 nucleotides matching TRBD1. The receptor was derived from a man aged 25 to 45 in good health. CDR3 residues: CASSQVGLAGGSGNEQFF. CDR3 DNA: TGCGCCAGCAGCCAAGTTGGATTGGCAGGGGGCTCAGGGAATGAGCAGTTCTTC.